Each of the 22 T cell receptor beta chains below was sequenced from the same sample in a study of monozygotic twins with inflammatory bowel disease. TCRdb re-called the 5' RACE reads; one entry per CDR3 protein, DNA not given. Its listing shows 120,000 to 150,000 distinct CDR3 sequences. Material for sequencing was blood. These receptors were collected from a human donor with ulcerative colitis or Crohn's disease, or a healthy co-twin of an affected twin (not recorded which).

This sequence joins TRBV7-6 and TRBJ1-1. The CDR3 is made up of 13 amino acids. Germline V gene data show CDR1 as SGHVS and CDR2 as FNYEAQ. CDR3 region: CASSRQTYTEAFF. Full variable domain (outside the CDR3, taken from reference TRBV7-6 and TRBJ1-1): GAGVSQSPRYKVTKRGQDVALRCDPISGHVSLYWYRQALGQGPEFLTYFNYEAQQDKSGLPNDRFSAERPEGSISTLTIQRTEQRDSAMYRCASSRQTYTEAFFGQGTRLTVV.

J is TRBJ2-3 and V is TRBV2; TCRdb indicates TRBD1, and absent DNA this call remains unverified. Germline V CDR1 and CDR2: SNHLY, FYNNEI. There are 14 residues in the CDR3. CDR3 amino acids: CASSPLVSTDTQYF.

V is TRBV7-8 and J is TRBJ2-1; TCRdb picks TRBD1, but there is no DNA to check that call. Germline V lookup: CDR1 SGHVS, CDR2 FQNEAQ. This CDR3 has 13 residues. The CDR3 spells CASSITGTGSNFF.

The chain links TRBV5-1 to TRBJ2-7. CDR1 and CDR2 (germline): SGHRS, YFSETQ. The CDR3 spans 14 residues. CDR3 sequence reads: CASSLGWSSYEQYF. The entire variable domain, with the rest obtained from reference TRBV5-1 and TRBJ2-7, is as follows: KAGVTQTPRYLIKTRGQQVTLSCSPISGHRSVSWYQQTPGQGLQFLFEYFSETQRNKGNFPGRFSGRQFSNSRSEMNVSTLELGDSALYLCASSLGWSSYEQYFGPGTRLTVT.

The chain has TRBV5-1 and TRBJ2-1. Per the germline V gene, CDR1 is SGHRS and CDR2 is YFSETQ. The CDR3 covers 16 residues. CDR3 amino acids: CASSLDPIRTYNEQFF.

This chain connects TRBV3-1 to TRBJ2-3; TCRdb selects TRBD2, and the lack of DNA leaves this call unchecked. This CDR3 has 16 amino acids. Germline-derived CDR1 and CDR2 are LGHDT and YNNKEL (reference sequence). CDR3 amino acids: CASSVTSGGGTDTQYF.

This chain joins TRBV6-2 or TRBV6-3 and TRBJ2-1; TCRdb selects TRBD2, and the lack of DNA leaves this call unchecked. The CDR3 has 14 amino acids. Germline lookup yields CDR1 MNHEY and CDR2 SVGEGT. CDR3 sequence reads: CASSYPLSGDEQFF.

This chain uses TRBV27 with TRBJ2-3; TCRdb returns TRBD2, unconfirmable since there is no DNA. Germline V lookup: CDR1 MNHEY, CDR2 SMNVEV (reference sequence). The CDR3 consists of 17 residues. The CDR3 is CASSSGTREPSTDTQYF.

This chain uses TRBV18 with TRBJ2-1; the TRBD2 assignment by TCRdb is unverifiable without DNA. This CDR3 has 16 residues. Germline CDR1 and CDR2: KGHSH and LQKENI. This CDR3 reads CASSPPGLVAYNEQFF.

V and J are TRBV20-1 and TRBJ1-5; TCRdb calls TRBD1, which cannot be checked without DNA. The CDR3 totals 15 residues. CDR1 is DFQATT and CDR2 is SNEGSKA in the germline V gene (reference sequence). The CDR3 sequence: CSAKRQGVINQPQHF.

The chain links TRBV20-1 to TRBJ2-1; there is no DNA to check the TCRdb D call of TRBD2. The CDR3 loop spans 14 amino acids. Germline CDR1 and CDR2: DFQATT and SNEGSKA (reference sequence). The CDR3 region is CSARRAISYNEQFF.

The chain employs TRBV12-3 or TRBV12-4 and TRBJ1-5; TCRdb designates TRBD1, a call that cannot be tested without DNA. This CDR3 has 15 amino acids. CDR3 protein: CASSRTGVANQPQHF.

The V gene is TRBV19, the J gene TRBJ2-1; TCRdb gives TRBD2 as the D gene, but with no DNA this cannot be confirmed. CDR3 size: 14 residues. Germline V gene lookup returns CDR1 LNHDA and CDR2 SQIVND (reference sequence). The CDR3 is CASTRGADYNEQFF.

This chain joins TRBV6-2 or TRBV6-3 and TRBJ2-3. This CDR3 spans 14 amino acids. CDR1 is MNHEY and CDR2 is SVGEGT in the germline V gene. The CDR3 protein is CASSLDAPTDTQYF.

The chain uses TRBV10-3 and TRBJ2-7; TCRdb gives TRBD1 as the D gene, but with no DNA this cannot be confirmed. The germline gives CDR1 ENHRY, CDR2 SYGVKD. The CDR3 contains 13 residues. This CDR3 is CATGGDNPYEQYF.

J is TRBJ1-1 and V is TRBV7-6. Germline assignment: CDR1 SGHVS and CDR2 FNYEAQ. The CDR3 covers 18 residues. The CDR3 sequence is CASSLFLKEGVKDTEAFF.

This rearrangement joins TRBV19 to TRBJ2-7; there is no DNA to check the TCRdb D call of TRBD2. There are 16 residues in the CDR3. CDR1 LNHDA and CDR2 SQIVND come from the germline V gene (reference sequence). This chain's CDR3 is CASSILADRSSYEQYF.

This chain joins TRBV6-4 and TRBJ2-5; TCRdb's assignment of TRBD2 cannot be checked, as there is no DNA. The CDR3 extends over 16 amino acids. Germline CDR1 is MRHNA and CDR2 is SNTAGT. CDR3 region: CASSATGTSGQETQYF.

The CDR3 sequence is CASSLEEQGGTIFRALHF. This sequence joins TRBV11-2 and TRBJ1-6; the TCRdb D gene call, TRBD1, has no DNA to confirm it. CDR1 SGHAT and CDR2 FQNNGV come from the germline V gene. The CDR3 length is 18 residues.

This rearrangement joins TRBV5-6 to TRBJ2-1; TCRdb designates TRBD2, a call that cannot be tested without DNA. The germline V gene has CDR1 SGHDT and CDR2 YYEEEE. This CDR3 comprises 17 residues. The CDR3 protein is CASSQLTSGGAQNEQFF.

The chain links TRBV20-1 to TRBJ1-2; the TCRdb call, TRBD1, lacks DNA for checking. This CDR3 is 15 amino acids long. Germline assignment: CDR1 DFQATT and CDR2 SNEGSKA (reference sequence). The CDR3 loop reads CSAKRRQDGPYGYTF.

The CDR3 reads CASSRRTSGGAPGELFF. The chain is built from TRBV3-1 and TRBJ2-2; TCRdb proposes TRBD2, but this gene call is untestable without DNA. The germline gives CDR1 LGHDT, CDR2 YNNKEL (reference sequence). CDR3 length: 17 residues.